Listed below are T cell receptor beta chains from one sample, sequenced in a study of early T cells in non-severe SARS-CoV-2 infection. TCRdb re-analysed the 5' RACE reads in MiXCR, keeping a single row per CDR3 protein. The table has 87,000 or so distinct CDR3 sequences, roughly 12% seen once; the top ten hold approximately 7%. Sequencing was carried out using whole blood. These TCRs come from an adult who was a healthcare worker with PCR-confirmed SARS-CoV-2 infection or an uninfected control (not recorded which). The CDR3 runs from the conserved cysteine through the conserved F or W. The order of the fields is V gene, J gene, D gene, CDR3 protein. D genes are given only for firm matches.

TRBV7-8,TRBJ2-7,TRBD2,CASSFTSGSYEQYF
TRBV29-1,TRBJ2-1,.,CSVESWGESYNEQFF
TRBV11-2,TRBJ1-6,.,CASSLEGSPLHF
TRBV24-1,TRBJ2-2,.,CATSDSGQANTGELFF
TRBV4-1,TRBJ2-7,.,CASSPEPGYQEGLYEQYF
TRBV3-1,TRBJ2-3,TRBD2,CASSPGLAADTQYF
TRBV20-1,TRBJ2-3,.,CSASLPTDTQYF
TRBV7-9,TRBJ1-1,.,CASRWGQRDGDEAFF
TRBV6-2/TRBV6-3,TRBJ1-1,.,CASRTPTGEAFF
TRBV29-1,TRBJ1-1,TRBD1,CSGNLGGNTEAFF
TRBV3-1,TRBJ1-6,.,CASSQDQGVNSPLHF
TRBV20-1,TRBJ1-5,.,CSARDVRDVNQPQHF
TRBV29-1,TRBJ2-3,TRBD2,CSVRLAGPTDTQYF
TRBV20-1,TRBJ1-1,TRBD1,CSARRTGSTNTEAFF
TRBV24-1,TRBJ1-5,.,CATSDQTVSEPQHF
TRBV19,TRBJ2-2,TRBD2,CARRSGSGGELFF
TRBV12-3/TRBV12-4,TRBJ2-3,TRBD2,CASSPGTSVSTDTQYF
TRBV21-1,TRBJ1-5,.,CASSKVEGPRNSNQPQHF
TRBV7-2,TRBJ1-6,TRBD1,CASSLTGQKNSPLHF
TRBV27,TRBJ2-5,TRBD1,CASSTRQGLLETQYF
TRBV28,TRBJ2-3,.,CASSPPGVGADTQYF
TRBV5-1,TRBJ1-6,.,CASSLDLGSSSPLHF
TRBV6-6,TRBJ1-6,.,CASSYPARGGSPLHF
TRBV5-4,TRBJ2-3,.,CVSSLSRAGDTQYF
TRBV19,TRBJ1-5,.,CASSIRGSNQPQHF
TRBV3-1,TRBJ1-3,.,CASSQVVSGNTIYF